These T cell receptor beta chains were read from a single sample in a study of beta chain features in type 1 diabetes. Assay used: immunoSEQ multiplex PCR; TCRdb lists only in-frame clones, some missing. The table shows 300,000 or so clones, with around 15% occurring only once. Sequenced input: naive CD4+ T cells from blood. The receptors originated from a man younger than 40 with type 1 diabetes. Each CDR3 is given with its conserved first and last residue. Fields, in order: D gene, V gene, clone size, J gene, CDR3 protein, CDR3 DNA. D genes are given only for firm matches. The size entry is marked missing in some rows and otherwise reads once, few, many or a size class.

-,TRBV30,-,TRBJ2-6,CAWSVASRPGANVLTF,TGTGCCTGGAGTGTAGCTAGCAGGCCTGGGGCCAACGTCCTGACTTTC
TRBD2,TRBV4-2,-,TRBJ2-7,CASSRLAGPYEQYF,TGTGCCAGCAGCCGACTAGCGGGACCCTACGAGCAGTACTTC
TRBD2,TRBV7-2,-,TRBJ2-7,CASSWGSGRGSYEQYF,TGTGCCAGCAGCTGGGGTAGCGGGAGAGGGTCCTACGAGCAGTACTTC
-,TRBV7-2,-,TRBJ2-1,CASSPTAGVSEQFF,TGTGCCAGCAGCCCCACGGCAGGGGTCAGTGAGCAGTTCTTC
TRBD2,TRBV7-3,-,TRBJ2-3,CASSLGLADTDTQYF,TGTGCCAGCAGCTTAGGCCTAGCGGACACAGATACGCAGTATTTT
-,TRBV18,few,TRBJ2-7,CASSPPGTGGAYEQYF,TGTGCCAGCTCACCACCGGGGACCGGGGGAGCCTACGAGCAGTACTTC
TRBD2,TRBV5-1,-,TRBJ2-1,CASSSLGLAADNEQFF,TGCGCCAGCAGCTCACTGGGGCTAGCGGCCGACAATGAGCAGTTCTTC
-,TRBV28,-,TRBJ1-2,CASSFSGTNNGYTF,TGTGCCAGCAGTTTCTCCGGGACAAATAATGGCTACACCTTC
TRBD1,TRBV15,few,TRBJ2-5,CATSPDRSETQYF,TGTGCCACCAGCCCGGACAGGTCAGAGACCCAGTACTTC
-,TRBV2,-,TRBJ2-2,CASNQENTGELFF,TGTGCCAGCAATCAGGAGAACACCGGGGAGCTGTTTTTT
TRBD2,TRBV5-4,-,TRBJ2-1,CASSLGLAGRPSSYNEQFF,TGTGCCAGCAGCTTGGGGCTAGCGGGCCGCCCGTCTTCCTACAATGAGCAGTTCTTC